Shown below are 19 T cell receptor beta chains from a single sample sequenced in a study of control samples from healthy donors and cancer patients. Clones were sequenced by immunoSEQ multiplex PCR, and TCRdb holds only the in-frame ones, with some missing. The sample records about 120,000 clones, roughly 92% being singletons. Sequenced input: blood. The receptors derive from a man aged 25 to 40 in good health.

The chain recombines TRBV29-1 with TRBJ1-5, with a weak D call TRBD1 (5 bases). The CDR3 is 14 residues long. Germline V gene data show CDR1 as SQVTM and CDR2 as ANQGSEA. Trimming removed 4 bases from V and 1 base from J, with 11 bases in between. The CDR3 coding sequence is TGCAGCGTTGTCACGGGGCACAGCAATCAGCCCCAGCATTTT. Translating gives CSVVTGHSNQPQHF.

V is TRBV5-8 and J is TRBJ1-1; weak D call: TRBD1 (6 bases). Germline V lookup: CDR1 SGHTS, CDR2 YDEGEE. V lost 4 bases and J lost 7, with 14 bases in between. CDR3 size: 13 residues. In nucleotides, the CDR3 is TGTGCCAGCAGCCTGAGGGGGGGGATTGAAGCTTTCTTT. This gives the protein CASSLRGGIEAFF.

The chain couples TRBV9 to TRBJ1-6; D is unclear. Trimming left V 3 bases short and J 9 bases short, with 13 bases between. Germline V gene sequence: CDR1 SGDLS, CDR2 YYNGEE. CDR3 length: 14 amino acids. DNA for the CDR3: TGTGCCAGCAGCGCCGGCAGTCAAATTTCACCCCTCCACTTT. It is translated as CASSAGSQISPLHF.

The chain has TRBV6-1 and TRBJ1-2, with TRBD1 as a possible D gene (5 bases). This CDR3 is built from 12 residues. V shed 1 base and J shed 8 bases, with 8 bases lying between them. Germline V gene sequence: CDR1 MNHNS, CDR2 SASEGT. CDR3 region: CASSEGGGGYTF. In nucleotides, the CDR3 is TGTGCCAGCAGTGAAGGGGGCGGGGGCTACACCTTC.

Notes on this clone: The sample contains more than one DNA sequence encoding this CDR3. The genes are TRBV19 and TRBJ1-1; D unresolved. Germline-derived CDR1 and CDR2 are LNHDA and SQIVND (reference sequence). The CDR3 is 12 residues long. The V end was cut by 1 base, the J end by 1 base, with 1 base between. DNA of the CDR3: TGTGCCAGTAGTATAGGGAACACTGAAGCTTTCTTT. It codes for CASSIGNTEAFF.

V and J are TRBV10-3 and TRBJ2-2; 9 nucleotides line up with TRBD1. Trimming took 10 bases from V and 6 from J; bases not matched to a gene: 6. CDR3 length equals 13 residues. Germline lookup yields CDR1 ENHRY and CDR2 SYGVKD. The CDR3 DNA is TGTGCCAGCCGGGACAGGGAGCCCGGGGAGCTGTTTTTT. Residues: CASRDREPGELFF.

The J gene is TRBJ2-1, the V gene TRBV9; weak D call: TRBD2 (5 bases). Trimming removed 4 bases from V and 10 bases from J, with 15 bases in between. The length of the CDR3 is 13 residues. Germline lookup yields CDR1 SGDLS and CDR2 YYNGEE. CDR3 nucleotides: TGTGCCAGCAGCCCCATATTACTAGACGAGCAGTTCTTC. Amino acid sequence: CASSPILLDEQFF.

In this sample, this clone turned up once. The chain employs TRBV6-1 and TRBJ1-1, with unresolved D. V was cut by 3 bases and J by 6 bases, with 11 bases left in between. This CDR3 is 13 amino acids long. Germline V gives CDR1 MNHNS, CDR2 SASEGT. CDR3: CASSDNLRAEAFF. The CDR3 coding sequence is TGTGCCAGCAGTGACAATCTGAGGGCTGAAGCTTTCTTT.

The gene calls are TRBV29-1 and TRBJ1-3; 8 nucleotides align to TRBD1. Germline V gene data show CDR1 as SQVTM and CDR2 as ANQGSEA. This CDR3 region has 13 residues. V lost 6 bases, J lost 7 bases, and 8 bases stayed unmatched. The CDR3 DNA follows: TGCAGCGTGATCAACAGGGGGGTGAACACCATATATTTT. Its translation: CSVINRGVNTIYF.

The genes are TRBV2 and TRBJ1-1; D is uncertain. Germline-derived CDR1 and CDR2 are SNHLY and FYNNEI. The V and J ends lost 6 bases and 2 bases respectively, with 13 bases between them. This CDR3 has 14 amino acids. The CDR3 bases are TGTGCCAGCAGCCCCATTATTCTAAACACTGAAGCTTTCTTT. This gives the protein CASSPIILNTEAFF.

The chain recombines TRBV15 with TRBJ1-5; no clear D gene. The germline CDR1 and CDR2 sequences are LNHNV and YYDKDF (reference sequence). The CDR3 has 16 residues. V was clipped by 6 bases and J by 0 bases, with 15 bases between them. The CDR3 DNA reads as TGTGCCACCAGTGTGGCACCTTTTTATAGCAATCAGCCCCAGCATTTT. This encodes CATSVAPFYSNQPQHF.

This clone is a singleton in its sample. The V gene is TRBV27, the J gene TRBJ1-5; 9 nucleotides agree with TRBD1. Unmatched junction bases numbered 5, after V lost 6 bases and J lost 2 bases. Germline CDR1 reads MNHEY; CDR2 reads SMNVEV (reference sequence). There are 15 residues in the CDR3. CDR3 protein: CASRRDRGGNQPQHF. The CDR3, as DNA: TGTGCCAGCAGACGCGACAGGGGGGGCAATCAGCCCCAGCATTTT.

The chain carries TRBV5-6 and TRBJ1-6; no definite D call. Deletions cut 3 bases from V and 13 bases from J, with 8 bases between. Per germline, CDR1 SGHDT and CDR2 YYEEEE. The length of the CDR3 is 11 residues. DNA for the CDR3: TGTGCCAGCAGCTCCGGTGGGCCCCTCCACTTT. Translating gives CASSSGGPLHF.

This chain uses TRBV5-1 with TRBJ1-6; D remains ambiguous. In germline, CDR1 is SGHRS, CDR2 YFSETQ. V was shortened by 4 bases and J by 4 bases, with 9 bases between the two germline ends. CDR3 size: 14 residues. This CDR3 is CASSLGRYNSPLHF. The CDR3, as DNA: TGCGCCAGCAGCCTTGGACGGTATAATTCACCCCTCCACTTT. Drawing the rest from reference TRBV5-1 and TRBJ1-6, the complete variable domain is KAGVTQTPRYLIKTRGQQVTLSCSPISGHRSVSWYQQTPGQGLQFLFEYFSETQRNKGNFPGRFSGRQFSNSRSEMNVSTLELGDSALYLCASSLGRYNSPLHFGNGTRLTVT.

This clone was observed a single time. The chain employs TRBV2 and TRBJ1-3, with D unclear. Germline V CDR1 and CDR2: SNHLY, FYNNEI. CDR3 size: 13 residues. Trimming stripped 8 bases from V and 7 bases from J, with 15 bases between. The CDR3 DNA is TGTGCCAGCCGATCCGGCGGCGGGAACACCATATATTTT. Translated, it gives CASRSGGGNTIYF.

This chain joins TRBV18 and TRBJ2-7; D is possibly TRBD1 or TRBD2 (5 bases each). Germline loops: CDR1 KGHSH, CDR2 LQKENI. V lost 0 bases to trimming and J lost 3 bases, with 15 bases between them. The CDR3 sequence is 16 residues long. This CDR3 is CASSPPGVSIGYEQYF. The CDR3, as DNA: TGTGCCAGCTCACCACCGGGGGTTAGCATCGGCTACGAGCAGTACTTC.

In the case of this clone: The same CDR3 arises from other DNA sequences in this sample as well. J is TRBJ2-7 and V is TRBV5-1; TRBD1 matches 11 bases. Germline V CDR1 and CDR2: SGHRS, YFSETQ. There are 14 residues in the CDR3. V lost 0 bases to trimming and J lost 7 bases; unmatched junction nucleotides: 3. Here the CDR3 DNA reads TGCGCCAGCAGCTTGGGGGACAGGGGGTGGGAGCAGTACTTC. Its protein product is CASSLGDRGWEQYF.

This clone was found once. The rearrangement joins TRBV30 to TRBJ2-3; 8 bases match TRBD2. Germline assignment: CDR1 GTSNPN and CDR2 SVGIG (reference sequence). V dropped 5 bases and J dropped 4; count of bases not matched to a gene: 20. This CDR3 has 18 amino acids. CDR3 DNA: TGTGCCTGGGAGCTTAGCGGGGCCGGTTTACTTAAATCAGATACGCAGTATTTT. It specifies CAWELSGAGLLKSDTQYF.

The V call is TRBV3-1 (or the pseudogene TRBV3-2), the J call TRBJ2-3; 11 bases are shared with TRBD2. Trimming took 1 base from V and 5 from J; bases not matched to a gene: 5. The CDR3 extends over 16 amino acids. Germline loops: CDR1 LGHDT, CDR2 YNNKEL (reference sequence). The CDR3 protein is CASSQGSGTSGDTQYF. In nucleotides, the CDR3 is TGTGCCAGCAGCCAAGGTTCCGGGACTAGCGGAGATACGCAGTATTTT.